This T cell receptor (beta chain) appears in the sequencing data of a study of identical twins. Germline CDR1 and CDR2: SGHRS and YFSETQ. The V end lost 1 base, the J end lost 3 bases, and 20 bases lay between the germline ends. This CDR3 spans 17 amino acids. From the 5' RACE reads, TCRdb called clonotypes with MiXCR, one entry per CDR3 protein. There are 420,000 or so distinct CDR3 sequences in the sample; about a fifth occur only once, and more than 10% lies in the top ten. This TCR was sampled from a man aged 45-65 years in good health. The rearrangement uses TRBV5-1 and TRBJ2-7; no firm D call. Sample: naive T cells sorted from blood. CDR3 in amino acids: CASSLSSSRRSNYEQYF. The CDR3 DNA reads TGCGCCAGCAGCTTGTCGAGTAGCAGGCGGTCGAACTACGAGCAGTACTTC.